This T cell receptor beta chain is from a study of CD8 T cells in Susac syndrome (dated by TCRdb to between 2017 and 2020). Turning to the overall study: Repertoire sequencing was used to test whether CD8+ T cell activation and differentiation in Susac syndrome was antigen driven.

Peripheral blood CD8+ and CD4+ T cells from healthy donors, Susac syndrome patients and multiple sclerosis patients were profiled by high-throughput TCR beta sequencing. The healthy donors served as controls matched for age and sex. Bulk CD8+ and CD4+ T cells were purified by magnetic negative isolation, whereas CD8+ TEMRA cells were enriched by FACS. Blood was collected in EDTA tubes and processed within 24 hours, with PBMCs isolated through density gradient centrifugation. PBMCs intended for TCR sequencing were cryopreserved in liquid nitrogen and thawed later in a water bath at 37 degrees C. The sorted or isolated CD4+, CD8+ and CD8+ TEMRA cells reached a purity of at least 90%. From the germline V gene, CDR1 is MNHNS and CDR2 is SASEGT. From the cysteine through the phenylalanine, the CDR3 covers 14 amino acids. Only the CDR3 region is kept as DNA, spanning 42 bases read in frame from base 1. V is trimmed back by 3 bases and J by 6 bases, and the junction contains 4 bases that no gene match accounts for.

RNA was extracted using the RNeasy kit, and about 0.45 to 1 ug of the RNA was reverse transcribed with random hexamers. TCR beta CDR3 regions were amplified with the immunoSEQ multiplex PCR assay covering 54 Vbeta and 13 Jbeta segments. To correct PCR amplification bias, a synthetic template baseline was used for both primer optimization and computational correction. In the original analysis: Reads were assigned to V, D and J genes according to IMGT and analyzed in immunoSEQ Analyzer, with only productive sequences retained. Clonality was computed as one minus Shannon entropy normalized by log2 of the number of productive unique sequences. For each patient and control, public and private clones were evaluated among the 100 most prevalent clones. Clones were defined as Susac-specific when absent from the healthy and MS cohorts, from some 1,100 published viral clones and from other ImmuneACCESS disease sequences. TCRdb applied fastp at Q25 and MiXCR to the public reads, then kept only in-frame beta chains. Each entry is one CDR3 protein sequence, shown with its most common DNA and genes. The V and J calls were not made by the authors but by TCRdb's processing. This sample gives some 100,000 distinct CDR3 sequences in total; roughly 95% of them show up just once. The top ten clonotypes cover about 0.1% of the sample.

With regard to this clonotype: Its antigen has not been determined. No much larger clone exists at a distance of one base, and base qualities are not known.

Study-level results and caveats: The number of individuals in the TCR sequencing and HLA analysis was acknowledged as relatively small.

This receptor was identified in a human donor in good health. This chain joins TRBV6-1 to TRBJ2-3, and 9 bases in between align with TRBD1. The sample was CD4+ T cells from PBMCs. CDR3 loop: CASSEGQGRDTQYF. The base sequence is TGTGCCAGCAGTGAGGGACAGGGTCGGGATACGCAGTATTTT.